The TCR beta chain described here comes from a study of cytotoxic CD8 clonotypes in ibrutinib-treated CLL. Across the study: Complete response was seen in 2 patients and partial in approximately 25; some 12 progressed and approximately 14 stayed remitted after a median about 68 months. Response sampling occurred after a median 12 months of treatment (range 6 to 36).

Study-wide points: With treatment, public clonotypes, which were uncommon, either contracted or remained stable.

Profiling relied on immunoSEQ multiplex PCR, and the TCRdb table lists in-frame clones only, not all of them. The sample has 30,000 to 40,000 clones, approximately 69% seen once. Notes on this clone: Its antigen is unidentified.

For TCR beta libraries, about 2 micrograms of genomic DNA were obtained from cryopreserved PBMCs. The receptor's source is a human donor with chronic lymphocytic leukemia. The source material was PBMCs, sampled before ibrutinib treatment.

CDR3 region: CSALWGYTQYF. The CDR3 coding sequence is TGCAGTGCGTTGTGGGGTTATACGCAGTATTTT. The rearrangement links TRBV20-1 to TRBJ2-3; D is unclear. The CDR3 contains 11 residues. Germline V gene data show CDR1 as DFQATT and CDR2 as SNEGSKA (reference sequence). The V end lost 6 bases, the J end lost 7 bases, and 11 bases lay between the germline ends.